This T cell receptor (beta chain) originates from a study of shared clonotypes between healthy human individuals (dated by TCRdb to 2019 to 2021). Background for the entire study: The cohort included three men and a couple of women between 18 and 49 years of age. For each donor, three plates each were used for CD4 naive and CD4 memory, two plates were used for CD8 naive, and one plate was used for CD8 memory. To estimate repertoire size and how much clonotypes are shared between individuals, the study performed deep sequencing of blood TCR repertoires from about 5 healthy adults. Libraries were prepared and TCR repertoires were sequenced by different laboratories using diverse techniques, in order to increase sequencing depth and limit assay-specific biases. Per donor, leukapheresis produced somewhere between about 0.9 and 10 billion PBMCs.

Donors were healthy HIV-negative adults with no recently reported acute infections or vaccinations. All donors were Caucasian adults living in Nashville, Tennessee, USA. CD4+ T cells were enriched by magnetic negative selection, after which naive cells were positively selected on CD45RA and the negative fraction was taken as the memory subset. Blood was obtained by leukapheresis, after which PBMCs were separated by Ficoll-Histopaque density gradient centrifugation and cryopreserved in liquid nitrogen vapor phase. Purity and quantity of every magnetically sorted T cell population were checked by analytical flow cytometry. Each sorted fraction had its genomic DNA isolated and then quantified by UV absorbance on a Nanodrop 2000c. CDR1 and CDR2 are drawn from the germline V gene: MDHEN, SYDVKM. Trimming leaves V shorter by 3 bases and J shorter by 2 bases, with the junction holding 7 bases beyond the gene matches. From the cysteine up to the phenylalanine, the CDR3 has a length of 15 residues. Kept here is only the CDR3 DNA, which spans 45 bases and is read in frame from base 1.

Findings and caveats that apply to the study as a whole: Rarefaction of sorted-subset datasets indicated incomplete sequencing despite the large sequencing depth. Compared with non-shared clonotypes, the clonotypes found in all four sorted-subset donors had higher generation probabilities. Based on pairwise subsampling, the degree of clonotype sharing among donors was expected to be affected by sequencing depth. When a handful of donors were compared, the shared fraction of clonotypes was around 4.6% for naive CD4, 3.5% to 4% for naive CD8, about 2.4% for memory CD4, and approximately 0.4% for memory CD8. The small number of donors limited the genetic and exposure-history diversity represented. Sampling was restricted to blood, and TCR repertoires in tissues likely differ from the TCR repertoires found in blood. Estimated clonotype richness was generally larger for naive than for memory subsets.

Using the deep immunoSEQ assay, TCR CDR3 regions were amplified from genomic DNA by multiplex PCR. Extracted genomic DNA from each cell subset was spread evenly across all wells of several immunoSEQ 96-well plates, with each plate serving as a replicate. For sorted subsets, each replicate PCR was loaded with 150 to 250 ng genomic DNA, equivalent to about 30,000 T cell genomes. The purified libraries were quantified using a Qubit 3.0 fluorometer, sized with a Bioanalyzer 2100, and then quantified again using the KAPA Library Quantification kit. Every immunoSEQ 96-well plate was sequenced on a dedicated single-read 150-cycle Illumina NextSeq 550 flow cell. The authors' analysis ran thus. Because the immunoSEQ output included only junctional sequences and no quality scores, the filtering could not be the same as the filtering used for full-length reads. Sequences were annotated with PyIR, a Python wrapper for IgBLAST v1.9, using IMGT germline references to assign V/J genes and CDR3. Reads were removed for weak V/J assignments (E-value above 1e-6), missing CDR3, stop codons, out-of-frame junctions, or ambiguous translated residues. V3J clonotypes were defined as sequences sharing an identical inferred V gene, J gene, and CDR3 amino acid sequence. To compute the percentage overlap between repertoires, the number of shared unique clonotypes was divided by the size of the smaller repertoire. Richness of each repertoire was evaluated using RTK rarefaction, the Chao1 estimator, and Recon v2.1 estimates of unobserved clonotypes. For all TCRbeta clonotypes obtained by the gDNA method from a few donors, generation probabilities were computed with OLGA. What TCRdb holds here is the immuneACCESS table cut down to in-frame rearrangements. Part of the clones is not present; checked against another copy, under half of the missing clones reflect an unresolved V gene, and the others are unexplained. D and trimming were read from the DNA, whereas the V and J calls and clone size are those reported in that table. The sample data list approximately 530,000 clones, and almost 97% of these were observed just once. Jointly, the top ten make up 0.06% of the sample.

This clone was counted once. The antigen it binds to is not known. Within one base of it there is no much larger clone, and no base qualities were kept. The clonotype originates from a woman in her 30s in good health. The material sequenced was naive CD4+ T cells sorted from blood. According to the study, the label for this sample's cell subset or site signals: CD45RA+ positively selected. The V gene is TRBV28 and the J gene is TRBJ2-7; 7 central nucleotides agree with TRBD2. The CDR3 protein is CASSLGGVRTYEQYF. The nucleotide sequence reads TGTGCCAGCAGTTTGGGGGGGGTACGAACCTACGAGCAGTACTTC.